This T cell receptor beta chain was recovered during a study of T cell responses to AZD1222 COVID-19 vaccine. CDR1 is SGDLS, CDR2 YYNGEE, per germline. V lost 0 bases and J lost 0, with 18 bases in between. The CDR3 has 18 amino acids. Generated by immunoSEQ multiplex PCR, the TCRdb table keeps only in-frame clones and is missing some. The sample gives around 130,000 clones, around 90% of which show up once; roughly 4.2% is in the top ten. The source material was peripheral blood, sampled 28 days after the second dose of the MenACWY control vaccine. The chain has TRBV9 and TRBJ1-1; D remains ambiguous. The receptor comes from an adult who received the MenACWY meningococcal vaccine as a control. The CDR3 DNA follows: TGTGCCAGCAGCGTAGATGCGGGATGGAGATTCATGAACACTGAAGCTTTCTTT. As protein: CASSVDAGWRFMNTEAFF.